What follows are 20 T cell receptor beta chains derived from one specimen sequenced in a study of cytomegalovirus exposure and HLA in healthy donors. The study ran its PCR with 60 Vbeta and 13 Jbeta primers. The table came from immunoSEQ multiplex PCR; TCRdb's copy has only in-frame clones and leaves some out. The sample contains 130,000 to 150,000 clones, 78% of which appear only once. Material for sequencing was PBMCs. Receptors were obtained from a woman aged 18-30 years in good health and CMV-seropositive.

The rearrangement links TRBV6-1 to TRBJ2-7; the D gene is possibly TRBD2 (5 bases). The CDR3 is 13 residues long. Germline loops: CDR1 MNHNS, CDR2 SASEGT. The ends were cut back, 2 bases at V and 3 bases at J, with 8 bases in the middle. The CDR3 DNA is TGTGCCAGCAGTGAAACCCGGGGCTACGAGCAGTACTTC. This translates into CASSETRGYEQYF.

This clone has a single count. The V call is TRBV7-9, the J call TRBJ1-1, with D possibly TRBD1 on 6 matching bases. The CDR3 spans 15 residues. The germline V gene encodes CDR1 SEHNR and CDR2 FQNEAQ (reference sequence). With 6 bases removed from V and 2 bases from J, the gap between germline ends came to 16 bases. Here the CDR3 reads CASSQLGTPNTEAFF. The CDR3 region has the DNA TGTGCCAGCAGTCAACTAGGGACACCAAACACTGAAGCTTTCTTT.

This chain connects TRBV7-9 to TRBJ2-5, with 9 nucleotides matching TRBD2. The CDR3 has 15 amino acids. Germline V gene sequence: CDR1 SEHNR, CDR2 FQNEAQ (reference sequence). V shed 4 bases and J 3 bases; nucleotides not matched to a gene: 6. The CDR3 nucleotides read TGTGCCAGCAGCTCCCCGGGACTAGCAGAAGAGACCCAGTACTTC. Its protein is CASSSPGLAEETQYF.

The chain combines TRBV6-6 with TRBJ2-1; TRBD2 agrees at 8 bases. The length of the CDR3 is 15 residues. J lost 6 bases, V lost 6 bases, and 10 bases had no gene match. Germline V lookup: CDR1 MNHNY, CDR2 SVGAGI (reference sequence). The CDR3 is CASSLGLAASNEQFF. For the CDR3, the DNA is TGTGCCAGCAGCCTCGGACTAGCCGCGAGCAATGAGCAGTTCTTC.

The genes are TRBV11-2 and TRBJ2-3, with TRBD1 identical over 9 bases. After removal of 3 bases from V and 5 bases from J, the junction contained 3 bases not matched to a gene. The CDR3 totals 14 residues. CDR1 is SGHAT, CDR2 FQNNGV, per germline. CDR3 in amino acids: CASSLWDRVDTQYF. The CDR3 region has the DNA TGTGCCAGCAGCTTGTGGGACAGGGTAGATACGCAGTATTTT.

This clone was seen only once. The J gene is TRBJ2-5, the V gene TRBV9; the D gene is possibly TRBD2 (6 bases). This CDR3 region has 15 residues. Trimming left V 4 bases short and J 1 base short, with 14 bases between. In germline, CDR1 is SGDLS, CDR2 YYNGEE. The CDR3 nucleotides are TGTGCCAGCAGCCGCGCCGGGACTCTCCAAGAGACCCAGTACTTC. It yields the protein CASSRAGTLQETQYF.

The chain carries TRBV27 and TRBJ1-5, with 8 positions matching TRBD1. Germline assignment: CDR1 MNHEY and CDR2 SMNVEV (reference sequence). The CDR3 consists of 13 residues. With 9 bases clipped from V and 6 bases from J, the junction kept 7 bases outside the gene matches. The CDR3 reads CASRRGHGQPQHF. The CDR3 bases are TGTGCCAGTCGCAGGGGGCACGGTCAGCCCCAGCATTTT.

The CDR3 nucleotides are TGTGCCAGCAGTCCTGACAGGTTGGGTACCAATGAGCAGTTCTTC. Translated: CASSPDRLGTNEQFF. The rearrangement joins TRBV6-5 to TRBJ2-1; TRBD1 is a possible D gene (6 bases). Trimming cost V 5 bases and J 6 bases, with 17 bases left between them. Germline V gene data show CDR1 as MNHEY and CDR2 as SVGAGI. CDR3 size: 15 residues.

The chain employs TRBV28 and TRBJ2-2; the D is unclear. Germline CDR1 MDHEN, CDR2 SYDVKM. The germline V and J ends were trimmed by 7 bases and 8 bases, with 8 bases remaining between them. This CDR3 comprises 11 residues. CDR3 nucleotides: TGTGCCAGCACCGAGTGGGGGGAGCTGTTTTTT. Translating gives CASTEWGELFF.

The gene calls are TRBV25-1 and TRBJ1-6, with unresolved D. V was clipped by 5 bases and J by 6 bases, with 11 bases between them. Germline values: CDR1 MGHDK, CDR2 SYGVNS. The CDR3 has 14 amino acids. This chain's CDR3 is CASSTLPLNSPLHF. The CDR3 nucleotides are TGTGCCAGCAGTACATTGCCCCTTAATTCACCCCTCCACTTT.

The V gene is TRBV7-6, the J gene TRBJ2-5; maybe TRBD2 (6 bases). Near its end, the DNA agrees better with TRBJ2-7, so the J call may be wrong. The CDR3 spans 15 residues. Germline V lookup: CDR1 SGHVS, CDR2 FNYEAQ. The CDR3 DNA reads TGTGCCAGCAGTAGCGGTCCCGGGGGAGGATACGAGCAGTACTTC. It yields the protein CASSSGPGGGYEQYF.

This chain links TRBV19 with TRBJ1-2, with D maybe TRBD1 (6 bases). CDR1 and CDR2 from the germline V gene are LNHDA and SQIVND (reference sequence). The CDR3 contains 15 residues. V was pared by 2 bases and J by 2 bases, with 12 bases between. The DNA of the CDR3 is TGTGCCAGTAGTATACTCCTCGACAGGAACTATGGCTACACCTTC. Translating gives CASSILLDRNYGYTF.

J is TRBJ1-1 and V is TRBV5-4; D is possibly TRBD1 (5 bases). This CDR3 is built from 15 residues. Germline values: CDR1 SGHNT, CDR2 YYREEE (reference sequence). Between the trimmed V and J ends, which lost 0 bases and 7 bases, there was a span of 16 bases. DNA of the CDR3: TGTGCCAGCAGCTTGGAAGGGGCGCGCCGCGGTGAAGCTTTCTTT. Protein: CASSLEGARRGEAFF. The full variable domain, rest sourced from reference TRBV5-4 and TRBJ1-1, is ETGVTQSPTHLIKTRGQQVTLRCSSQSGHNTVSWYQQALGQGPQFIFQYYREEENGRGNFPPRFSGLQFPNYSSELNVNALELDDSALYLCASSLEGARRGEAFFGQGTRLTVV.

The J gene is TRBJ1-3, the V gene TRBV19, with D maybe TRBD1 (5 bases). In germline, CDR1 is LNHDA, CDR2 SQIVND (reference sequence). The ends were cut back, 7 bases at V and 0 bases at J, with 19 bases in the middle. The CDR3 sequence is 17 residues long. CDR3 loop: CASKLLRGTGSGNTIYF. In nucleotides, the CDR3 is TGTGCCAGTAAACTACTCCGGGGGACGGGCTCTGGAAACACCATATATTTT.

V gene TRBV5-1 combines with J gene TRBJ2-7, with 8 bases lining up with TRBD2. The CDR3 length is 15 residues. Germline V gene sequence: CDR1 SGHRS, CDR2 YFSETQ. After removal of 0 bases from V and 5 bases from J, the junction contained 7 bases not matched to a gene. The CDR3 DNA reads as TGCGCCAGCAGCTTGGGGGGCGGGGGGTCCCACGAGCAGTACTTC. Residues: CASSLGGGGSHEQYF.

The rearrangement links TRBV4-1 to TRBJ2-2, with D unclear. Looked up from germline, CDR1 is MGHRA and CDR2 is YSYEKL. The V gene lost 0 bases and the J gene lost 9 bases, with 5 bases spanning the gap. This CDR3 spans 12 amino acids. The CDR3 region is CASSQDFRELFF. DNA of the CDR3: TGCGCCAGCAGCCAAGATTTCAGGGAGCTGTTTTTT.

CDR3 DNA: TGTGCCAGCAGAAGCAGGGGGCGCGGGGAGACCCAGTACTTC. Translated: CASRSRGRGETQYF. The chain couples TRBV6-5 to TRBJ2-5; 8 nucleotides match TRBD1. V lost 6 bases, J lost 5 bases, and 8 bases stayed unmatched. This CDR3 is built from 14 residues. Germline V lookup: CDR1 MNHEY, CDR2 SVGAGI.

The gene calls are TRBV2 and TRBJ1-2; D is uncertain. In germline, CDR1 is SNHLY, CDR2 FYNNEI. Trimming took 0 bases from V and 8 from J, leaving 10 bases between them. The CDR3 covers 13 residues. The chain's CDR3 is CASSEALKRGYTF. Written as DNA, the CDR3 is TGTGCCAGCAGTGAAGCGCTAAAACGGGGCTACACCTTC.

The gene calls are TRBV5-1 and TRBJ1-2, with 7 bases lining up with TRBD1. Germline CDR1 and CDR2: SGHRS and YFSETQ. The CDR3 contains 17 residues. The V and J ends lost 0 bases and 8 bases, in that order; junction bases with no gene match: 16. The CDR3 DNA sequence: TGCGCCAGCAGCTTGGCTAGTACAGGGGATTGGAAAGGAGGCTACACCTTC. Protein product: CASSLASTGDWKGGYTF.

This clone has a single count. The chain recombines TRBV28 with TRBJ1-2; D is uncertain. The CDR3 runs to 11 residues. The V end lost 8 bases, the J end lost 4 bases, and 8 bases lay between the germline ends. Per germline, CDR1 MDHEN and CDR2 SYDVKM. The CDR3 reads CASSTSYGYTF. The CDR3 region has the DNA TGTGCCAGCTCCACTTCCTATGGCTACACCTTC.